The 19 T cell receptor beta chains given below trace back to one sample, sequenced in a study of regulatory T cells in long-lasting Graves disease. The sample's time point: newly diagnosed GD, antithyroid drugs for less than 3 months. PBMC-extracted RNA yielded the TCR library. To make TCR beta libraries, researchers used iRepertoire HTBI primers and Arm-PCR of CDR3 regions. TCRdb analysed the multiplex PCR reads with MiXCR anew, one entry per CDR3 protein. This sample carries more than 300,000 distinct CDR3 sequences, around 15% of them seen once, and the ten largest clones take 20%. A further study also used this sample, focusing on T cells in Graves' hyperthyroidism and ophthalmopathy.

The material was peripheral blood mononuclear cells (PBMCs), obtained at new diagnosis, from a patient treated with antithyroid drugs. These receptors all stem from a woman in her late teens or twenties with Graves disease.

There are a few counts of this clonotype. V is TRBV9 and J is TRBJ2-3; no definite D call. Deletions cut 0 bases from V and 2 bases from J, with 16 bases between. Germline V gene lookup returns CDR1 SGDLS and CDR2 YYNGEE. This CDR3 region has 17 residues. The CDR3 nucleotides read TGTGCCAGCAGCGTAGCGGGCTCCCACGATCCCACAGATACGCAGTATTTT. The encoded protein is CASSVAGSHDPTDTQYF.

In this sample, this clonotype turned up many times. The rearrangement links TRBV7-8 to TRBJ2-3, with D perhaps matching TRBD1 or TRBD2 (5 bases each). Germline loops: CDR1 SGHVS, CDR2 FQNEAQ. The CDR3 length is 17 residues. V was shortened by 5 bases and J by 4 bases, with 22 bases between the two germline ends. CDR3 loop: CASSLRDPRASPDTQYF. DNA for the CDR3: TGTGCCAGCAGCCTTCGGGACCCCCGAGCTTCGCCAGATACGCAGTATTTT.

This clonotype was seen at least ten times. V is TRBV19 and J is TRBJ2-2, with 8 bases matching TRBD2. Germline V lookup: CDR1 LNHDA, CDR2 SQIVND (reference sequence). The trim removed 5 bases at V and 3 bases at J, leaving 8 bases unmatched. The CDR3 runs 16 residues. The CDR3 is CASSLDSGADTGELFF. The DNA for the CDR3 is TGTGCCAGTAGTTTGGATAGCGGGGCCGACACCGGGGAGCTGTTTTTT.

This clonotype showed up many times. V usage is TRBV20-1 and J usage is TRBJ2-5; 8 bases align to TRBD2. From germline, CDR1 is DFQATT and CDR2 SNEGSKA (reference sequence). V dropped 6 bases and J dropped 4; count of bases not matched to a gene: 13. The CDR3 consists of 15 residues. This CDR3 is CSALPEGGRRETQYF. The CDR3 nucleotides read TGCAGTGCCCTTCCGGAGGGCGGGAGGCGAGAGACCCAGTACTTC.

The chain links TRBV9 to TRBJ1-4; D unresolved. The ends were cut back, 0 bases at V and 5 bases at J, with 8 bases in the middle. This CDR3 spans 14 amino acids. In germline, CDR1 is SGDLS, CDR2 YYNGEE. CDR3 amino acids: CASSVEGRNEKLFF. The CDR3 nucleotides are TGTGCCAGCAGCGTAGAGGGCAGGAATGAAAAACTGTTTTTT. The complete variable domain, with remaining parts taken from reference TRBV9 and TRBJ1-4, reads DSGVTQTPKHLITATGQRVTLRCSPRSGDLSVYWYQQSLDQGLQFLIQYYNGEERAKGNILERFSAQQFPDLHSELNLSSLELGDSALYFCASSVEGRNEKLFFGSGTQLSVL.

A remark on this clonotype: This sequence may be a read error, since a much larger clone differs from it by one base. The genes are TRBV6-2 or TRBV6-3 and TRBJ1-1; no reliable D call. CDR1 is MNHEY and CDR2 is SVGEGT in the germline V gene. The CDR3 has 11 residues. With 7 bases removed from V and 4 bases from J, the gap between germline ends came to 7 bases. CDR3 DNA: TGTGCCAGCACACCGCTCACTGAAGCTTTCTTT. It is translated as CASTPLTEAFF.

A word on this clonotype: This may stem from a read error, because a much larger clone lies one nucleotide away. The chain uses TRBV15 and TRBJ2-7, with D possibly being TRBD1 (6 bases). Trimming cost V 11 bases and J 0 bases, with 17 bases left between them. The length of the CDR3 is 14 residues. Germline-derived CDR1 and CDR2 are LNHNV and YYDKDF (reference sequence). This CDR3 reads CAAKVTGSSYEQYF. CDR3 DNA: TGTGCCGCCAAGGTAACAGGGAGCTCCTACGAGCAGTACTTC.

The sample holds many counts of this clonotype. The CDR3 nucleotides read TGTGCCAGCAGCTTATTCCAGGGGGGAGATACGCAGTATTTT. It is translated as CASSLFQGGDTQYF. The rearrangement links TRBV11-2 to TRBJ2-3, with TRBD1 as a possible D gene (7 bases). The length of the CDR3 is 14 residues. Trimming removed 2 bases at V and 5 bases at J, with 11 bases between. Germline CDR1 SGHAT, CDR2 FQNNGV.

The chain employs TRBV5-4 and TRBJ1-2; a weak D match, TRBD1 (5 bases). Germline V gives CDR1 SGHNT, CDR2 YYREEE (reference sequence). V was cut by 5 bases and J by 3 bases, with 20 bases left in between. The CDR3 totals 16 residues. For the CDR3, the DNA is TGTGCCAGCAGGGATGGGATTCACTTACAGGACTATGGCTACACCTTC. Translated: CASRDGIHLQDYGYTF.

As to this clonotype: A much larger clonotype is one base distant, so this may be a read error. The V and J genes are TRBV10-2 and TRBJ1-5, with D unresolved. CDR3 length equals 12 residues. Looked up from germline, CDR1 is WSHSY and CDR2 is SAAADI. Between the trimmed V and J ends, which lost 10 bases and 3 bases, there was a span of 10 bases. The CDR3 sequence: CATQYPNQPQHF. For the CDR3, the DNA is TGCGCCACCCAATATCCCAATCAGCCCCAGCATTTT.

This clonotype was detected a few times. A much larger clonotype is one base distant, so this may be a read error. V is TRBV2 and J is TRBJ2-7; D remains ambiguous. The CDR3 totals 13 residues. Germline CDR1 reads SNHLY; CDR2 reads FYNNEI. The chain's CDR3 is CACRLTLIGEQYF. In DNA, the CDR3 is TGTGCCTGCAGACTTACCCTCATTGGCGAGCAGTACTTC.

This clonotype has at least ten counts. V is TRBV2 and J is TRBJ2-4; no clear D gene. V was trimmed by 1 base and J by 11 bases, leaving 9 bases between them. Looked up from germline, CDR1 is SNHLY and CDR2 is FYNNEI. There are 12 residues in the CDR3. This CDR3 is CASSEGQGLQYF. CDR3 nucleotides: TGTGCCAGCAGTGAAGGACAAGGACTTCAGTACTTC.

This clonotype was recorded at least ten times. The V call is TRBV5-1, the J call TRBJ2-1; 12 bases are a match to TRBD2. Germline CDR1 and CDR2: SGHRS and YFSETQ. The CDR3 is made up of 14 amino acids. The trim removed 2 bases at V and 14 bases at J, leaving 8 bases unmatched. CDR3 region: CASSFGSSGGAKFF. Written as DNA, the CDR3 is TGCGCCAGCAGCTTTGGGTCTAGCGGGGGGGCGAAGTTCTTC. Full variable domain (rest looked up from reference TRBV5-1 and TRBJ2-1): KAGVTQTPRYLIKTRGQQVTLSCSPISGHRSVSWYQQTPGQGLQFLFEYFSETQRNKGNFPGRFSGRQFSNSRSEMNVSTLELGDSALYLCASSFGSSGGAKFFGPGTRLTVL.

This clonotype was counted many times. The chain carries TRBV28 and TRBJ1-3, with D perhaps TRBD1 (5 bases). The CDR3 is 14 amino acids. With 5 bases removed from V and 0 bases from J, the gap between germline ends came to 8 bases. Germline V lookup: CDR1 MDHEN, CDR2 SYDVKM. CDR3 nucleotides: TGTGCCAGCAGTCCCGACAGCTCTGGAAACACCATATATTTT. The encoded protein is CASSPDSSGNTIYF.

V and J are TRBV6-1 and TRBJ1-5; the D is unclear. The CDR3 covers 11 residues. Per the germline V gene, CDR1 is MNHNS and CDR2 is SASEGT. Trimming pared 7 bases from V and 4 bases from J, leaving 5 bases between. CDR3 bases: TGTGCCAGCAACGGGAATCAGCCCCAGCATTTT. Translation: CASNGNQPQHF.

This chain links TRBV19 with TRBJ2-6; possible D gene TRBD2, 6 bases. V shed 4 bases and J shed 0 bases, with 10 bases lying between them. This CDR3 spans 16 amino acids. CDR1 LNHDA and CDR2 SQIVND come from the germline V gene (reference sequence). The CDR3 DNA is TGTGCCAGTAGTAGGGACGGGAGCTCTGGGGCCAACGTCCTGACTTTC. Protein: CASSRDGSSGANVLTF.

In DNA form, the CDR3 reads TGCAGTGCTAGAAGGACTAGCGGGTTTCGCAATGAGCAGTTCTTC. It encodes CSARRTSGFRNEQFF. The V and J genes are TRBV20-1 and TRBJ2-1; TRBD2 matches 11 bases. CDR3 length: 15 residues. Looked up from germline, CDR1 is DFQATT and CDR2 is SNEGSKA (reference sequence). Losses at the gene ends were 2 bases for V and 6 bases for J; bases not matched to a gene: 6.

Only a few counts were recorded for this clonotype. CDR3 DNA: TGCGCCAGCAGCTCCACTGGACAGGACGTTGGAGAAAAACTGTTTTTT. It specifies CASSSTGQDVGEKLFF. The rearrangement joins TRBV5-1 to TRBJ1-4, with 7 bases that match TRBD1. J was trimmed by 8 bases and V by 3 bases; bases with no gene match: 13. This CDR3 has 16 residues. Per germline, CDR1 SGHRS and CDR2 YFSETQ.

This sequence joins TRBV9 and TRBJ2-7; TRBD1 matches 12 bases. CDR3 length: 15 residues. V gave up 1 base and J gave up 6 bases; unmatched junction bases: 5. Per germline, CDR1 SGDLS and CDR2 YYNGEE. The CDR3 loop is CASSVSGTGGFEQYF. The CDR3 bases are TGTGCCAGCAGCGTATCCGGGACAGGGGGCTTCGAGCAGTACTTC.